This paragraph covers one T cell receptor (beta chain) sequence. The length of the CDR3 is 18 residues. Germline CDR1 is LNHDA and CDR2 is SQIVND (reference sequence). V trimming: 6 bases; J trimming: 2 bases; junction bases outside the gene matches: 14. Both 60 Vbeta primers and 13 Jbeta primers went into the PCR. Profiling relied on immunoSEQ multiplex PCR, and the TCRdb table lists in-frame clones only, not all of them. The sample carries over 35,000 clones, 50% to 55% recorded once. This sample stems from a study of cytomegalovirus exposure and HLA in healthy donors. The clonotype was recovered from a human donor in good health. The sequenced material came from PBMCs. The chain carries TRBV19 and TRBJ1-5; TRBD1 matches 9 bases. The CDR3 loop reads CASSTTGQGGFRNQPQHF. The CDR3 DNA sequence: TGTGCCAGTAGCACTACGGGACAGGGAGGTTTCCGCAATCAGCCCCAGCATTTT. Full variable domain (outside the CDR3, taken from reference TRBV19 and TRBJ1-5): DGGITQSPKYLFRKEGQNVTLSCEQNLNHDAMYWYRQDPGQGLRLIYYSQIVNDFQKGDIAEGYSVSREKKESFPLTVTSAQKNPTAFYLCASSTTGQGGFRNQPQHFGDGTRLSIL.